The rows below give T cell receptor beta chains drawn from one sample of a study of cytomegalovirus exposure and HLA in healthy donors. Sequenced by immunoSEQ multiplex PCR; TCRdb stores in-frame clones only, minus some. The sample has under 250,000 clones, under 95% seen once. Material: PBMCs. Receptors were obtained from a young woman in good health and CMV-seronegative. CDR3s include the opening cysteine and the closing phenylalanine or tryptophan. D genes are given only for firm matches. Clone size appears in some rows only: once, few, many, or a class for an expanded clone.

J,V,D,size,CDR3,DNA
TRBJ2-7,TRBV5-1,TRBD1,once,CASSLLGQDSYEQYF,TGCGCCAGCAGCTTGTTAGGACAGGACTCCTACGAGCAGTACTTC
TRBJ1-5,TRBV4-1,TRBD1,-,CASSLQGGGQPQHF,TGCGCCAGCAGCCTACAGGGGGGGGGTCAGCCCCAGCATTTT
TRBJ1-2,TRBV29-1,TRBD1,-,CSVEGTGETYGYTF,TGCAGCGTTGAAGGGACAGGGGAAACCTATGGCTACACCTTC
TRBJ1-2,TRBV7-9,-,-,CASSPYGYTF,TGTGCCAGCAGCCCTTATGGCTACACCTTC
TRBJ1-3,TRBV18,-,-,CASSPMEAGNTIYF,TGTGCCAGCTCACCAATGGAGGCGGGAAACACCATATATTTT
TRBJ2-7,TRBV9,-,-,CASSASGTPQVEQYF,TGTGCCAGCAGCGCCTCCGGGACTCCCCAGGTCGAGCAGTACTTC
TRBJ2-3,TRBV30,-,-,CAWSISGSTDTQYF,TGTGCCTGGAGTATCAGCGGGAGCACAGATACGCAGTATTTT
TRBJ2-7,TRBV5-6,-,-,CASSFIHASSYEQYF,TGTGCCAGCAGCTTCATTCACGCGAGCTCCTACGAGCAGTACTTC
TRBJ1-2,TRBV2,TRBD1,-,CASNGQGVLRYTF,TGTGCCAGCAATGGACAGGGGGTTTTGCGGTACACCTTC
TRBJ2-1,TRBV15,-,-,CATSRGHAYNEQFF,TGTGCCACCAGCAGAGGTCATGCCTACAATGAGCAGTTCTTC
TRBJ2-7,TRBV28,TRBD2,-,CASTEGLAGGYEQYF,TGTGCCAGCACCGAGGGACTAGCGGGAGGCTACGAGCAGTACTTC
TRBJ1-1,TRBV19,TRBD1,-,CASTAGQGVTEAFF,TGTGCCAGTACTGCGGGACAGGGGGTCACTGAAGCTTTCTTT
TRBJ2-3,TRBV7-7,TRBD2,-,CASSLGFGLATSTDTQYF,TGTGCCAGCAGCTTAGGGTTTGGACTAGCGACTAGCACAGATACGCAGTATTTT
TRBJ2-5,TRBV5-1,TRBD1,-,CASSPTGAAETQYF,TGCGCCAGCAGCCCGACAGGGGCGGCGGAGACCCAGTACTTC
TRBJ2-2,TRBV5-1,TRBD2,-,CASSFKAGGPTGELFF,TGCGCCAGCAGCTTCAAAGCGGGAGGGCCTACCGGGGAGCTGTTTTTT
TRBJ1-2,TRBV5-4,-,-,CASSLGPAAGTYGYTF,TGTGCCAGCAGCTTGGGACCAGCGGCGGGAACCTATGGCTACACCTTC
TRBJ1-6,TRBV28,TRBD1,-,CASRGGTGNSPLHF,TGTGCCAGCAGGGGTGGGACAGGTAATTCACCCCTCCACTTT
TRBJ1-2,TRBV5-4,-,-,CASSRTTSGNYGYTF,TGTGCCAGCAGCCGGACTACATCAGGGAACTATGGCTACACCTTC
TRBJ1-1,TRBV29-1,-,-,CSVEVTGRRNTEAFF,TGCAGCGTTGAAGTAACAGGCAGGAGGAACACTGAAGCTTTCTTT
TRBJ2-3,TRBV28,-,few,CASSLSVGGGTDTQYF,TGTGCCAGCAGTTTAAGTGTGGGAGGGGGTACAGATACGCAGTATTTT
TRBJ1-2,TRBV10-1,TRBD1,few,CASRLGQDYGYTF,TGCGCCAGCAGGTTGGGACAGGACTATGGCTACACCTTC
TRBJ1-1,TRBV12-5,-,-,CASGLMTIEAFF,TGTGCTAGTGGTTTGATGACTATTGAAGCTTTCTTT
TRBJ1-5,TRBV7-9,-,few,CASSSQARDQPQHF,TGTGCCAGCAGCTCCCAAGCACGCGATCAGCCCCAGCATTTT
TRBJ2-7,TRBV6-5,-,-,CASPRYPGTPYEQYF,TGTGCCAGCCCTAGATATCCGGGGACACCCTACGAGCAGTACTTC
TRBJ2-7,TRBV5-1,-,-,CASTSLGRWGNNEQYF,TGCGCCAGCACAAGCCTGGGGAGGTGGGGTAACAACGAGCAGTACTTC
TRBJ2-6,TRBV4-2,-,few,CASSQETAHSGANVLTF,TGTGCCAGCAGCCAAGAGACAGCTCACTCTGGGGCCAACGTCCTGACTTTC
TRBJ2-7,TRBV6-5,-,few,CASSDWGNEQYF,TGTGCCAGCAGTGATTGGGGCAACGAGCAGTACTTC
TRBJ2-7,TRBV30,TRBD1,-,CAWRQGPWEQYF,TGTGCCTGGAGACAGGGGCCGTGGGAGCAGTACTTC
TRBJ1-1,TRBV7-2,TRBD1,-,CASSKRTGAGLGDTEAFF,TGTGCCAGCAGCAAACGGACAGGGGCTGGCTTGGGGGACACTGAAGCTTTCTTT
TRBJ1-1,TRBV6-6,-,-,CASSYGRRLNTEAFF,TGTGCCAGCAGTTATGGCAGGAGGCTTAACACTGAAGCTTTCTTT
TRBJ2-3,TRBV2,TRBD2,-,CASRLSGGPFSTDTQYF,TGTGCCAGCAGACTTAGCGGGGGACCATTTAGCACAGATACGCAGTATTTT
TRBJ2-6,TRBV30,-,-,CAWSEGVSGANVLTF,TGTGCCTGGTCTGAAGGGGTCTCTGGGGCCAACGTCCTGACTTTC
TRBJ2-1,TRBV5-1,TRBD1,-,CASSHDRASSYNEQFF,TGCGCCAGCAGTCACGACAGGGCAAGCTCCTACAATGAGCAGTTCTTC
TRBJ2-1,TRBV5-1,-,-,CASSLSLAHEQFF,TGCGCCAGCAGCTTGAGTTTAGCCCATGAGCAGTTCTTC
TRBJ2-7,TRBV6-4,TRBD1,once,CASSEETGGSSYEQYF,TGTGCCAGCAGTGAAGAGACAGGGGGAAGCTCCTACGAGCAGTACTTC
TRBJ1-1,TRBV27,-,-,CASSGTQTPPTEAFF,TGTGCCAGCAGTGGGACTCAAACACCCCCCACTGAAGCTTTCTTT
TRBJ2-7,TRBV5-1,-,-,CASSLDGHTYEQYF,TGCGCCAGCAGCTTGGACGGACACACCTACGAGCAGTACTTC
TRBJ2-1,TRBV10-3,-,-,CAISRSEGEQFF,TGTGCCATCAGTCGGTCGGAGGGTGAGCAGTTCTTC
TRBJ1-2,TRBV5-6,-,-,CASSWRDYGYTF,TGTGCCAGCAGCTGGAGGGACTATGGCTACACCTTC
TRBJ2-7,TRBV5-1,TRBD1,-,CASSYQGTDYEQYF,TGCGCCAGCAGCTACCAAGGGACAGACTACGAGCAGTACTTC
TRBJ1-5,TRBV27,TRBD1,-,CASSPGQGTQPQHF,TGTGCCAGCAGTCCGGGACAGGGGACGCAGCCCCAGCATTTT
TRBJ2-5,TRBV2,-,-,CASKEGRETQYF,TGTGCCAGCAAAGAGGGGAGGGAGACCCAGTACTTC
TRBJ2-7,TRBV5-6,-,-,CASSLLAYHEQYF,TGTGCCAGCAGCTTACTAGCTTACCACGAGCAGTACTTC
TRBJ2-7,TRBV28,-,-,CASRRDGQLNYEQYF,TGTGCCAGCAGACGAGACGGACAGCTAAACTACGAGCAGTACTTC
TRBJ1-2,TRBV6-1,-,-,CASSPGRDTSGYTF,TGTGCCAGCAGCCCCGGACGGGACACCTCTGGCTACACCTTC
TRBJ2-7,TRBV7-6,-,-,CASSFGVAALHYEQYF,TGTGCCAGCAGCTTTGGAGTGGCCGCCCTTCACTACGAGCAGTACTTC
TRBJ1-1,TRBV28,TRBD1,-,CASRRQGARVATEAFF,TGTGCCAGCAGAAGGCAGGGGGCGCGAGTGGCCACTGAAGCTTTCTTT
TRBJ2-7,TRBV19,TRBD1,-,CASKGGGYEQYF,TGTGCCAGTAAAGGGGGCGGCTACGAGCAGTACTTC
TRBJ2-5,TRBV18,-,-,CASSPPGETQYF,TGTGCCAGCTCACCTCCCGGGGAGACCCAGTACTTC
TRBJ1-5,TRBV19,TRBD1,-,CASTSDRSYSNQPQHF,TGTGCCAGTACCTCGGACAGGAGTTATAGCAATCAGCCCCAGCATTTT
TRBJ1-1,TRBV28,-,-,CASSFGEVTEAFF,TGTGCCAGCAGTTTTGGCGAGGTCACTGAAGCTTTCTTT
TRBJ1-4,TRBV10-1,TRBD1,-,CASSDGQGNEKLFF,TGCGCCAGCAGTGACGGACAGGGGAATGAAAAACTGTTTTTT
TRBJ2-1,TRBV5-1,-,many,CASSPDVDSYNEQFF,TGCGCCAGCAGCCCCGATGTAGACAGCTACAATGAGCAGTTCTTC